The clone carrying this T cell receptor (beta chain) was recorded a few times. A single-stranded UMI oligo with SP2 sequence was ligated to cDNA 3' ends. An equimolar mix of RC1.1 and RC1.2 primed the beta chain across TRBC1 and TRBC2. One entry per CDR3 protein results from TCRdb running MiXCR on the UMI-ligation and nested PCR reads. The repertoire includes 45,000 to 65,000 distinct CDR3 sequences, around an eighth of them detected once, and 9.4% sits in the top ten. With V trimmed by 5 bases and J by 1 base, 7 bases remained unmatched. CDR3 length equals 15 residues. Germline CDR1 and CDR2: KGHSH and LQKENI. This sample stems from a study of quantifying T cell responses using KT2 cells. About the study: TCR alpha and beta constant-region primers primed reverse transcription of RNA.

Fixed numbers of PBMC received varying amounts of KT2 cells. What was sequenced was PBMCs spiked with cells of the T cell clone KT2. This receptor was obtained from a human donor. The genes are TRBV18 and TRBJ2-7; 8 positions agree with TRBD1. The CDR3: CASSIGQGSSYEQYF. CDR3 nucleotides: TGTGCCAGCTCAATCGGACAGGGATCATCCTACGAGCAGTACTTC.